This T cell receptor (beta chain) was profiled in a study of T cells in Graves' hyperthyroidism and ophthalmopathy. Study-wide findings and caveats: A model built on 13 V-J features separated ophthalmopathy from stable hyperthyroidism. Blood held most thyroid clonotypes expanded above 0.001 frequency.

About this clonotype itself: What it binds is not known.

The CDR3 totals 10 residues. Germline V gene sequence: CDR1 DFQATT, CDR2 SNEGSKA (reference sequence). Those patients with uncontrolled infection, other autoimmune disease, pregnancy or lactation were excluded. From RNA transcripts, TCR beta CDR3 regions were amplified. The HTBI primer set served for first-round RT-PCR of the TCR CDR3. TCRdb re-analysed the multiplex PCR reads in MiXCR, keeping a single row per CDR3 protein. Of 500,000 to 650,000 distinct CDR3 sequences in the sample, approximately 48% were seen once. This chain connects TRBV20-1 to TRBJ1-1; D perhaps matches TRBD1 (6 bases). The sequence was obtained from an adult woman with Graves' disease, either hyperthyroidism or ophthalmopathy (not recorded which). Sequencing was performed on peripheral blood or thyroid tissue (not recorded which). Here the CDR3 reads CGTGSTEAFF. As DNA, the CDR3 is TGCGGCACAGGGAGCACTGAAGCTTTCTTT.